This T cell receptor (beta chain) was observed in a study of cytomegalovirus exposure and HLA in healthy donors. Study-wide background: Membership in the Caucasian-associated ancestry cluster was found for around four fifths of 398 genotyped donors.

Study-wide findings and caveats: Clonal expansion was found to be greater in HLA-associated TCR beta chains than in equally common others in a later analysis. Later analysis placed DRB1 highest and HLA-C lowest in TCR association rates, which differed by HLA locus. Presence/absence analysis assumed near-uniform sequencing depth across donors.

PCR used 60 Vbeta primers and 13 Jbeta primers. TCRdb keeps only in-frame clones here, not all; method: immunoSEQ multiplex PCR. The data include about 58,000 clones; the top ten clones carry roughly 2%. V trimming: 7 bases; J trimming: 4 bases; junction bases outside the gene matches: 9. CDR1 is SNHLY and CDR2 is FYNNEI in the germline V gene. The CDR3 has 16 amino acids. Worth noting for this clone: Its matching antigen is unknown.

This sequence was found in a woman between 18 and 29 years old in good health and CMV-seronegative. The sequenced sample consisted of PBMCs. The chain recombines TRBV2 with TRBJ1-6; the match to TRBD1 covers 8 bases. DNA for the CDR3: TGTGCCAGCACTGACAGGGGCGGTTTTTATAATTCACCCCTCCACTTT. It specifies CASTDRGGFYNSPLHF.